This paragraph covers one TCR beta chain sequence. The data originate from a study of control samples from healthy donors and cancer patients. The CDR3 is 11 amino acids. Trimming shortened V by 2 bases and J by 8 bases, and 7 bases separated the two germline ends. Germline CDR1 reads GTSNPN; CDR2 reads SVGIG (reference sequence). Repertoires were generated with immunoSEQ multiplex PCR, while TCRdb's copy carries only in-frame clones and drops some. The sample carries about 110,000 clones, approximately 87% recorded once. The TCR originated in a woman in her fifties or sixties with lung cancer. The sequenced material came from PBMCs. The chain links TRBV30 to TRBJ2-4; D tentatively reads TRBD1 or TRBD2 (5 bases each). The CDR3 loop is CAWSLGDIQYF. For the CDR3, the DNA is TGTGCCTGGAGTTTGGGGGACATTCAGTACTTC.